The present T cell receptor (beta chain) was sequenced within a study of human CD8 memory T cell subsets. Study conclusions and caveats: Similarly high diversity marked stem-like memory and precursor exhausted T cells, unlike effector memory cells. Between stem-like memory and precursor exhausted T cell repertoires, overlap was minimal.

A word on this clonotype: Its antigen remains unknown.

UMI-labeled 5' RACE produced the TCR beta libraries. TCRdb reprocessed the 5' RACE reads, with one entry per CDR3 protein and no DNA. Listed are some 9,300 distinct CDR3 sequences; about a tenth falls within the top ten. Looked up from germline, CDR1 is MDHEN and CDR2 is SYDVKM. This CDR3 is built from 13 residues. The study used negative magnetic separation to enrich total CD8+ T cells. In each subset, RNA was taken from duplicate vials, each of 150,000 sorted CD8+ T cells. V is TRBV28 and J is TRBJ2-7; the TCRdb call, TRBD1, lacks DNA for checking. The receptor was derived from a human donor in good health. Sequenced input: CD8+ stem-like memory T cells (TSCM and TCM) sorted from PBMCs. Specified subset: stem-like memory CD8 T cells (TSTEM), CCR7+ PD-1- TIGIT-. CDR3 sequence reads: CASSLWAGNEQYF.